The 25 T cell receptor beta chains below all came from one sample that was sequenced in a study of T cells after yellow fever vaccination. One entry per CDR3 protein results from TCRdb running MiXCR on the 5' RACE reads. The table lists fewer than 400,000 distinct CDR3 sequences, 6.2% of them singletons, with approximately 15% in the top ten. This material consisted of PBMCs, taken 5 days after the yellow fever booster vaccination. The receptors were sampled from a man aged 25 to 40 who received the YFV17D yellow fever vaccine.

Ten or more counts support this clonotype. V usage is TRBV28 and J usage is TRBJ2-7, with D possibly matching TRBD2 (5 bases). The CDR3 contains 14 residues. Germline CDR1 and CDR2: MDHEN and SYDVKM. The V end lost 5 bases, the J end lost 4 bases, and 15 bases lay between the germline ends. The CDR3 DNA sequence: TGTGCCAGCAGTGTCCCCGGGCGCGGGTACGAGCAGTACTTC. It yields the protein CASSVPGRGYEQYF.

This clonotype was detected ten times or more. The rearrangement links TRBV20-1 to TRBJ1-3; D is undetermined. From germline, CDR1 is DFQATT and CDR2 SNEGSKA (reference sequence). This CDR3 region has 13 residues. Between the trimmed V and J ends, which lost 3 bases and 2 bases, there was a span of 8 bases. For the CDR3, the DNA is TGCAGTGCTAGCGCCGTTGCTGGAAACACCATATATTTT. It encodes CSASAVAGNTIYF.

The CDR3 bases are TGTGCCAGCAGCTTAGTCTGGAGCTCTGAGCAGTTCTTC. It specifies CASSLVWSSEQFF. The rearrangement joins TRBV7-6 to TRBJ2-1; D gene uncertain. Germline V CDR1 and CDR2: SGHVS, FNYEAQ. The CDR3 has 13 amino acids. With 1 base removed from V and 9 bases from J, the gap between germline ends came to 10 bases.

The V call is TRBV4-3, the J call TRBJ2-1; 7 bases match TRBD2. The length of the CDR3 is 14 residues. In germline, CDR1 is LGHNA, CDR2 YSLEER. The J segment lost 9 bases and the V segment lost 2 bases, leaving 7 bases of the junction unmatched. CDR3 sequence: CASSQYWGEGEQFF. CDR3 sequence (DNA): TGCGCCAGCAGCCAATACTGGGGGGAGGGTGAGCAGTTCTTC.

This clonotype was observed many times. The chain employs TRBV7-2 and TRBJ2-7; D call uncertain. Trimming removed 0 bases at V and 5 bases at J, with 17 bases between. The germline V gene encodes CDR1 SGHTA and CDR2 FQGNSA. The length of the CDR3 is 16 residues. The CDR3 coding sequence is TGTGCCAGCAGCTTAGCGTCGACCCCCCCAGCACACGAGCAGTACTTC. Translation gives CASSLASTPPAHEQYF.

The chain uses TRBV7-2 and TRBJ1-1; D is perhaps TRBD1 (5 bases). Germline loops: CDR1 SGHTA, CDR2 FQGNSA. This CDR3 has 16 amino acids. Trimming shortened V by 0 bases and J by 2 bases, and 13 bases separated the two germline ends. DNA for the CDR3: TGTGCCAGCAGCTTAGCAACGGGGCAGACTAACACTGAAGCTTTCTTT. Encoded protein: CASSLATGQTNTEAFF.

The chain recombines TRBV19 with TRBJ2-7; D is possibly TRBD1 (5 bases). The germline V gene encodes CDR1 LNHDA and CDR2 SQIVND (reference sequence). Trimming took 3 bases from V and 3 from J, leaving 21 bases between them. The CDR3 totals 17 residues. In nucleotides, the CDR3 is TGTGCCAGTAGTATTGGTCCCCCCTTGTCTGACAGCTACGAGCAGTACTTC. Protein sequence: CASSIGPPLSDSYEQYF.

This clonotype was counted between two and nine times. The chain is built from TRBV12-3 or TRBV12-4 and TRBJ1-6; D remains unclear. This CDR3 has 13 residues. V lost 3 bases and J 6 bases, leaving 6 bases between the germline ends. The DNA of the CDR3 is TGTGCCAGCAGTTTCGGCACTAATTCACCCCTCCACTTT. Encoded protein: CASSFGTNSPLHF.

The V call is TRBV5-5, the J call TRBJ2-2; D gene uncertain. Trimming removed 5 bases at V and 2 bases at J, with 22 bases between. The length of the CDR3 is 18 residues. Germline CDR1 and CDR2: SGHKS and YYEKEE (reference sequence). The CDR3 DNA reads TGTGCCAGCAGGGGTGGTGCTCTACGATTAGCTAACACCGGGGAGCTGTTTTTT. This sequence encodes CASRGGALRLANTGELFF.

The chain is built from TRBV24-1 and TRBJ2-1, with TRBD2 matching 10 bases. Per germline, CDR1 KGHDR and CDR2 SFDVKD. The CDR3 is 13 amino acids. Trimming at V came to 6 bases and at J to 5 bases, leaving 0 bases not matched to a gene. In DNA form, the CDR3 reads TGTGCCACCAGTCTAGCGGGGGACAATGAGCAGTTCTTC. Its protein product is CATSLAGDNEQFF.

This clonotype was seen repeatedly, ten times or more. V and J are TRBV28 and TRBJ2-3; 7 positions agree with TRBD2. The germline V gene encodes CDR1 MDHEN and CDR2 SYDVKM. The CDR3 contains 15 residues. Unmatched junction bases numbered 9, after V lost 7 bases and J lost 2 bases. The DNA for the CDR3 is TGTGCCAGCAAGGGCGGGAGTGGTTCCACAGATACGCAGTATTTT. The encoded protein is CASKGGSGSTDTQYF. Looking up the rest from reference TRBV28 and TRBJ2-3 gives the full variable domain: DVKVTQSSRYLVKRTGEKVFLECVQDMDHENMFWYRQDPGLGLRLIYFSYDVKMKEKGDIPEGYSVSREKKERFSLILESASTNQTSMYLCASKGGSGSTDTQYFGPGTRLTVL.

The sample holds many counts of this clonotype. The chain carries TRBV15 and TRBJ1-3; 8 nucleotides agree with TRBD1. Germline values: CDR1 LNHNV, CDR2 YYDKDF (reference sequence). The junction had 11 bases not matched to a gene; V was cut back by 3 bases and J by 4 bases. The CDR3 totals 17 residues. CDR3: CATSRSSGGFGGNTIYF. The CDR3 coding sequence is TGTGCCACCAGCAGGTCCTCAGGGGGCTTCGGAGGAAACACCATATATTTT.

This clonotype occurred many times. The chain couples TRBV7-2 to TRBJ2-3; maybe TRBD2 (6 bases). Germline V gene sequence: CDR1 SGHTA, CDR2 FQGNSA. The CDR3 has 15 residues. Trimming pared 5 bases from V and 2 bases from J, leaving 14 bases between. The CDR3: CASSPLLALTDTQYF. As DNA, the CDR3 is TGTGCCAGCAGCCCCTTACTAGCCCTCACAGATACGCAGTATTTT.

This chain connects TRBV11-2 to TRBJ2-7, with D possibly called TRBD1 or TRBD2 (5 bases each). This CDR3 has 19 amino acids. Per the germline V gene, CDR1 is SGHAT and CDR2 is FQNNGV. Trimming took off 1 base at V and 0 bases at J, with 22 bases between the two ends. The CDR3 spells CASSLVVLGTGGRSYEQYF. The CDR3 DNA reads as TGTGCCAGCAGCTTAGTAGTTTTGGGGACCGGCGGGCGCTCCTACGAGCAGTACTTC.

This clonotype was detected many times. The rearrangement joins TRBV12-1 to TRBJ2-5; the D segment call TRBD2 is taken from the table without a DNA check. TRBV12-1 is annotated as a pseudogene. This CDR3 has 17 amino acids. CDR3 amino acids: CASSFGGLAPEEETQYF. The DNA for the CDR3 is TGTGCCAGCAGCTTTGGGGGACTAGCTCCAGAAGAAGAGACCCAGTACTTC.

This clonotype was seen more than once but under ten times. This sequence joins TRBV5-1 and TRBJ1-5, with 8 bases that match TRBD1. Unmatched junction bases numbered 18, after V lost 4 bases and J lost 6 bases. Germline CDR1 is SGHRS and CDR2 is YFSETQ. The CDR3 runs 18 residues. The CDR3 is CASSPRSDRVEGSQPQHF. In nucleotides, the CDR3 is TGCGCCAGCAGCCCCCGCTCGGACAGGGTAGAGGGTAGTCAGCCCCAGCATTTT.

This clonotype was detected many times. The chain links TRBV5-1 to TRBJ1-1; D is possibly TRBD1 (5 bases). The germline V and J ends were trimmed by 4 bases and 1 base, with 8 bases remaining between them. In germline, CDR1 is SGHRS, CDR2 YFSETQ. The CDR3 loop spans 13 amino acids. The CDR3, as DNA: TGCGCCAGCAGCACAGGTTGGAACACTGAAGCTTTCTTT. Its translation is CASSTGWNTEAFF.

This clonotype was seen at least ten times. The V call is TRBV20-1, the J call TRBJ2-1, with 7 bases matching TRBD2. Germline assignment: CDR1 DFQATT and CDR2 SNEGSKA (reference sequence). Trimming took 3 bases from V and 8 from J; bases not matched to a gene: 16. The CDR3 runs to 16 residues. The CDR3 loop is CSASKRALSGMDEQFF. In DNA, the CDR3 is TGCAGTGCTAGTAAGAGGGCCTTGAGCGGGATGGATGAGCAGTTCTTC.

This chain connects TRBV25-1 to TRBJ1-2; the D is unclear. Germline CDR1 and CDR2: MGHDK and SYGVNS. The CDR3 runs to 12 residues. V dropped 5 bases and J dropped 0 bases, with 4 bases sitting between them. This CDR3 is CASSWSNYGYTF. The DNA of the CDR3 is TGTGCCAGCAGTTGGTCTAACTATGGCTACACCTTC.

This clonotype was recorded a few times. The gene calls are TRBV28 and TRBJ2-6; possible D gene TRBD1, 6 bases. Germline values: CDR1 MDHEN, CDR2 SYDVKM. With 7 bases removed from V and 0 bases from J, the gap between germline ends came to 13 bases. CDR3 length: 16 residues. The CDR3 is CASTTGSSSGANVLTF. The DNA of the CDR3 is TGTGCCAGCACCACAGGGTCTAGCTCTGGGGCCAACGTCCTGACTTTC.

This clonotype has only a few counts. J is TRBJ2-5 and V is TRBV20-1, with TRBD1 matching 7 bases. The V gene's germline CDR1 is DFQATT and CDR2 SNEGSKA (reference sequence). With V trimmed by 4 bases and J by 1 base, 9 bases remained unmatched. There are 15 residues in the CDR3. For the CDR3, the DNA is TGCAGTGCTACCTGGACAGGTTCGGGCCAAGAGACCCAGTACTTC. Translation gives CSATWTGSGQETQYF.

V and J are TRBV6-5 and TRBJ1-2; no firm D call. Germline V gene sequence: CDR1 MNHEY, CDR2 SVGAGI. This CDR3 is built from 15 residues. V shed 5 bases and J shed 5 bases, with 18 bases lying between them. The CDR3 spells CASSNGWTGPYGYTF. In DNA, the CDR3 is TGTGCCAGCAGTAACGGGTGGACCGGGCCATATGGCTACACCTTC.

The rearrangement links TRBV19 to TRBJ2-2; TRBD2 agrees at 11 bases. CDR1 and CDR2 (germline): LNHDA, SQIVND (reference sequence). With 9 bases clipped from V and 7 bases from J, the junction kept 19 bases outside the gene matches. CDR3 length: 18 residues. The CDR3 DNA sequence: TGTGCCAGCAAGACCCTAGCGGGAGGTTCGTCTGGGCTCGGGGAGCTGTTTTTT. Protein product: CASKTLAGGSSGLGELFF.

The chain combines TRBV29-1 with TRBJ2-3; a weak D match, TRBD1 (5 bases). The V gene lost 7 bases and the J gene lost 6 bases, with 20 bases spanning the gap. This CDR3 has 14 amino acids. Germline V lookup: CDR1 SQVTM, CDR2 ANQGSEA. The CDR3 DNA follows: TGCAGCGCCCTCCGAGACAGTTCTGCGGATACGCAGTATTTT. Translation: CSALRDSSADTQYF.

The V and J genes are TRBV29-1 and TRBJ1-5; D is unclear. The germline V gene encodes CDR1 SQVTM and CDR2 ANQGSEA. The CDR3 loop spans 14 amino acids. V lost 7 bases and J lost 6, with 19 bases in between. In DNA form, the CDR3 reads TGCAGCGCAGGAGGAGTGGACCCGGGTCAGCCCCAGCATTTT. Residues: CSAGGVDPGQPQHF.